Listed below are T cell receptor beta chains from one sample, sequenced in a study of vaccination and CD4 T cells after COVID-19. MiXCR was run by TCRdb on the PCR reads, yielding one entry per CDR3 protein. The profile shows about 7,400 distinct CDR3 sequences, 35% to 40% of them singletons. These receptors have no known antigen. The specimen was CD4+ T cells from blood, cultured in vitro. Receptors originate from a human donor in good health. CDR3s include the opening cysteine and the closing phenylalanine or tryptophan. D genes are given only for firm matches. Clone size is stated in some rows and not others, as once, few, many or a class when expanded.

D gene: TRBD1; clone size: few; J gene: TRBJ2-2; CDR3 length: 14; V gene: TRBV19; CDR3 protein: CASSTNRGTGELFF; CDR3 DNA: TGTGCCAGTAGTACTAACAGGGGTACCGGGGAGCTGTTTTTT
D gene: -; clone size: -; J gene: TRBJ1-1; CDR3 length: 14; V gene: TRBV7-2; CDR3 protein: CASSRTGLNTEAFF; CDR3 DNA: TGTGCCAGCAGCCGTACAGGGTTGAACACTGAAGCTTTCTTT
D gene: -; clone size: -; J gene: TRBJ2-5; CDR3 length: 15; V gene: TRBV20-1; CDR3 protein: CSARTPGTAQETQYF; CDR3 DNA: TGCAGTGCTAGAACACCCGGGACGGCACAAGAGACCCAGTACTTC
D gene: TRBD1; clone size: few; J gene: TRBJ1-5; CDR3 length: 16; V gene: TRBV19; CDR3 protein: CASSKEGGLTRRTQHF; CDR3 DNA: TGTGCCAGTAGTAAGGAAGGGGGCCTTACACGTAGAACACAGCATTTT
D gene: TRBD1; clone size: -; J gene: TRBJ1-1; CDR3 length: 16; V gene: TRBV30; CDR3 protein: CAYSGTGALSNTEAFF; CDR3 DNA: TGTGCCTATTCAGGGACAGGCGCACTTTCGAACACTGAAGCTTTCTTT
D gene: -; clone size: -; J gene: TRBJ2-7; CDR3 length: 12; V gene: TRBV2; CDR3 protein: CASATLIYEQYF; CDR3 DNA: TGTGCCAGCGCCACATTGATTTACGAGCAGTACTTC
D gene: TRBD2; clone size: -; J gene: TRBJ2-3; CDR3 length: 15; V gene: TRBV7-2; CDR3 protein: CASSLAGGGADTQYF; CDR3 DNA: TGTGCCAGCAGCCTGGCGGGAGGTGGGGCAGATACGCAGTATTTT
D gene: TRBD1; clone size: few; J gene: TRBJ1-5; CDR3 length: 13; V gene: TRBV7-2; CDR3 protein: CASSRQGNQPQHF; CDR3 DNA: TGTGCCAGCAGCAGACAGGGAAATCAGCCCCAGCATTTT
D gene: -; clone size: few; J gene: TRBJ2-4; CDR3 length: 17; V gene: TRBV7-2; CDR3 protein: CASSLAPGRLAKNIQYF; CDR3 DNA: TGTGCCAGCAGCTTAGCCCCGGGCCGTCTAGCCAAAAACATTCAGTACTTC
D gene: TRBD2; clone size: -; J gene: TRBJ2-7; CDR3 length: 16; V gene: TRBV27; CDR3 protein: CASSRLAGGHSYEQYF; CDR3 DNA: TGTGCCAGCAGTCGACTAGCGGGAGGTCATTCCTACGAGCAGTACTTC
D gene: -; clone size: few; J gene: TRBJ1-1; CDR3 length: 16; V gene: TRBV20-1; CDR3 protein: CSARVRGAPRGTEAFF; CDR3 DNA: TGCAGTGCTAGAGTGAGGGGGGCCCCACGCGGCACTGAAGCTTTCTTT
D gene: -; clone size: -; J gene: TRBJ1-2; CDR3 length: 13; V gene: TRBV27; CDR3 protein: CASSPATGTGYTF; CDR3 DNA: TGTGCCAGCAGTCCGGCAACAGGGACCGGCTACACCTTC
D gene: TRBD1; clone size: few; J gene: TRBJ1-6; CDR3 length: 15; V gene: TRBV20-1; CDR3 protein: CSAPIGGEINSPLHF; CDR3 DNA: TGCAGTGCCCCTATAGGGGGCGAGATTAATTCACCCCTCCACTTT
D gene: -; clone size: -; J gene: TRBJ1-2; CDR3 length: 15; V gene: TRBV19; CDR3 protein: CASSITWTDNYGYTF; CDR3 DNA: TGTGCCAGTAGTATTACGTGGACAGATAACTATGGCTACACCTTC
D gene: -; clone size: -; J gene: TRBJ1-2; CDR3 length: 9; V gene: TRBV30; CDR3 protein: CAGGPGYTF; CDR3 DNA: TGTGCCGGGGGCCCTGGCTACACCTTC
D gene: TRBD2; clone size: -; J gene: TRBJ2-1; CDR3 length: 14; V gene: TRBV11-2; CDR3 protein: CASSLTSGYNEQFF; CDR3 DNA: TGTGCCAGCAGCTTGACTAGCGGGTACAATGAGCAGTTCTTC